The 5 T cell receptor beta chains below come from one sample, sequenced in a study of shared T cell receptors in the human thymus. The assay was immunoSEQ multiplex PCR, and TCRdb's table has in-frame clones only and misses some. Found here are 650,000 to 950,000 clones, 80% to 90% of them singletons; the top ten hold over 0.008%. These data were also filed under a second study, of human thymus T cells.

Sequences were obtained from thymocytes. All receptors derive from a girl under two years old with a congenital heart defect.

The CDR3, as DNA: TGTGCCAGCAGCCTCCCGGGACAGGGTAACTATGGCTACACCTTC. This codes for CASSLPGQGNYGYTF. V and J are TRBV7-9 and TRBJ1-2; 9 bases map to TRBD1. The CDR3 spans 15 residues. Germline CDR1 SEHNR, CDR2 FQNEAQ (reference sequence). Trimming cost V 5 bases and J 1 base; bases outside gene matches: 5.

The CDR3 loop is CASSIEARDSNQPQHF. As DNA, the CDR3 is TGTGCCAGTAGTATAGAGGCCAGGGATAGCAATCAGCCCCAGCATTTT. The chain uses TRBV19 and TRBJ1-5, with a tentative D call TRBD1 (5 bases). Germline loops: CDR1 LNHDA, CDR2 SQIVND (reference sequence). Trimming pared 0 bases from V and 0 bases from J, leaving 9 bases between. The CDR3 extends over 16 amino acids. Supplemented by reference TRBV19 and TRBJ1-5, the full variable domain reads DGGITQSPKYLFRKEGQNVTLSCEQNLNHDAMYWYRQDPGQGLRLIYYSQIVNDFQKGDIAEGYSVSREKKESFPLTVTSAQKNPTAFYLCASSIEARDSNQPQHFGDGTRLSIL.

This clone showed up just a few times. This chain connects TRBV7-9 to TRBJ2-4, with TRBD1 as a possible D gene (6 bases). The CDR3 covers 18 residues. Germline assignment: CDR1 SEHNR and CDR2 FQNEAQ (reference sequence). V was shortened by 2 bases and J by 3 bases, with 20 bases between the two germline ends. CDR3 coding DNA: TGTGCCAGCAGCTTATGTTGGGGGCCAACTCAGGACAAAAACATTCAGTACTTC. It is translated as CASSLCWGPTQDKNIQYF.

The chain carries TRBV6-5 and TRBJ1-1; 7 nucleotides line up with TRBD1. CDR1 is MNHEY, CDR2 SVGAGI, per germline. There are 15 residues in the CDR3. Losses at the gene ends were 0 bases for V and 3 bases for J; bases not matched to a gene: 4. This CDR3 is CASSYSNRGDTEAFF. Here the CDR3 DNA reads TGTGCCAGCAGTTACTCGAACAGGGGTGACACTGAAGCTTTCTTT.

The genes are TRBV5-5 and TRBJ1-3, with no clear D. V was cut by 1 base and J by 2 bases, with 7 bases left in between. Germline V gene data show CDR1 as SGHKS and CDR2 as YYEKEE (reference sequence). CDR3 length equals 14 residues. For the CDR3, the DNA is TGTGCCAGCAGCTTGTCAGTAACTGGAAACACCATATATTTT. Its protein is CASSLSVTGNTIYF.